This T cell receptor (beta chain) came from a study of neoadjuvant nivolumab and ipilimumab in lung cancer. General study findings and limits: Resected tumors had greater TCR richness and clonality than uninvolved lung. Higher pretherapy blood TCR richness went with higher resected-tumor richness.

Here immunoSEQ multiplex PCR was the method, and the copy in TCRdb shows in-frame clones only, minus some. The sample has approximately 21,000 clones; approximately 81% are singletons. The CDR3 extends over 12 amino acids. CDR1 MNHNS and CDR2 SASEGT come from the germline V gene. V lost 3 bases, J lost 6 bases, and 7 bases lay in between. With regard to this clone: Its specificity is unknown.

The source was peripheral blood, collected before neoadjuvant nivolumab, alone or with ipilimumab. The sequence came from an adult with non-small cell lung cancer. V gene TRBV6-1 combines with J gene TRBJ2-3, with D hard to call. The DNA for the CDR3 is TGTGCCAGCAGTGAGAACTCGGATACGCAGTATTTT. Translation gives CASSENSDTQYF.